Included here is one TCR beta chain sequence, with context. Its antigen is still unknown. The PCR made use of 60 Vbeta and 13 Jbeta primers. This table comes from immunoSEQ multiplex PCR, and its TCRdb copy is limited to in-frame clones, with some not included. This sample carries 150,000 to 200,000 clones, approximately 70% of them seen once, and the ten largest clones take over 2%. This record comes from a study of cytomegalovirus exposure and HLA in healthy donors. Looking at the study overall: T cells numbering around 180 million yielded some 110 million unique TCR beta sequences in an earlier analysis.

The CDR3 is 13 residues long. V was cut by 3 bases and J by 4 bases, with 9 bases left in between. In germline, CDR1 is KGHSH, CDR2 LQKENI. Broader study findings: The authors assumed roughly uniform sequencing depth across donors for presence/absence analyses.

This TCR derives from a human donor in good health. The V and J genes are TRBV18 and TRBJ1-2, with a possible D match to TRBD1 (5 bases). The sequenced sample consisted of PBMCs. The CDR3 bases are TGTGCCAGCTCACCTGACGGGGGCTATGGCTACACCTTC. Its protein is CASSPDGGYGYTF.